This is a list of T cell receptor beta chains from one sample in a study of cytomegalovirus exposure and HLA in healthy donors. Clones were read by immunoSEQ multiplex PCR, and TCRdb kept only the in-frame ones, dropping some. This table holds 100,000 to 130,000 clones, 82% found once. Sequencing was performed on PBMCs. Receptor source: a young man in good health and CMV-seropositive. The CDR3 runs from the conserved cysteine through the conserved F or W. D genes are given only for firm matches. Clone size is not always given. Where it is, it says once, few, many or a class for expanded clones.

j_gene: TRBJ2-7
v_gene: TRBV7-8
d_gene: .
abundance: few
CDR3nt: TGTGCCAGCAGTGGCGAGGGAGTGGAGCAGTACTTC
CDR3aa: CASSGEGVEQYF

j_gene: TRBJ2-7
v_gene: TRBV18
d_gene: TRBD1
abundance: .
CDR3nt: TGTGCCAGCTCACCGGGACAGGGAACCTACGAGCAGTACTTC
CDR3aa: CASSPGQGTYEQYF

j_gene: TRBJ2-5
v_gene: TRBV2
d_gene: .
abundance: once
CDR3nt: TGTGCCAGCAGTGAATCGGAGACCCAGTACTTC
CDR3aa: CASSESETQYF

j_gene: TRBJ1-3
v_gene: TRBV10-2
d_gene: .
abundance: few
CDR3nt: TGCGCCAGCAGTGAAGGGGGGGCGCATGGAAACACCATATATTTT
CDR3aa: CASSEGGAHGNTIYF

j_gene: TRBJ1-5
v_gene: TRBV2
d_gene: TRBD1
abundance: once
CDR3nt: TGTGCCAGCAGTGTGGTAGGGGGCGATCAGCCCCAGCATTTT
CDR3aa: CASSVVGGDQPQHF

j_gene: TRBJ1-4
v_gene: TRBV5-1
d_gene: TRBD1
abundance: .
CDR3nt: TGCGCCAGCAGCTTCACACCGGGACAGGAAAAACTGTTTTTT
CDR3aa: CASSFTPGQEKLFF

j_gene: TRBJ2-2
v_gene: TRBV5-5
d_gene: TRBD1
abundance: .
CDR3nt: TGTGCCAGCAGCTTATCAGCGGGACAGGGGAACACCGGGGAGCTGTTTTTT
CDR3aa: CASSLSAGQGNTGELFF

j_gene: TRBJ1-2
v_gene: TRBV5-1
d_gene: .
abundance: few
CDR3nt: TGCGCCAGCAGCTTCGACTCTCGGGGCTACACCTTC
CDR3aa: CASSFDSRGYTF

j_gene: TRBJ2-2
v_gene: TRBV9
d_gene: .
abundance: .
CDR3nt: TGTGCCAGCAGCGTCTCGACAGGACCAACCGGGGAGCTGTTTTTT
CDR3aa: CASSVSTGPTGELFF

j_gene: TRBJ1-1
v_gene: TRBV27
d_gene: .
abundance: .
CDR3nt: TGTGCCAGCAGTTTACGGGGGTCTGAAGCTTTCTTT
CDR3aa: CASSLRGSEAFF

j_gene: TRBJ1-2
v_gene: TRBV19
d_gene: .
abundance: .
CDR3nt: TGTGCCAGTTCCGAGGGACACGGACTAGCCTATGGCTACACCTTC
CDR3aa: CASSEGHGLAYGYTF

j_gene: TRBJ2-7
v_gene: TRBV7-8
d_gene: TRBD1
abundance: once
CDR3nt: TGTGCCAGCAGCTTCCCGGGACAGGGGACCCACGAGCAGTACTTC
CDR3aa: CASSFPGQGTHEQYF

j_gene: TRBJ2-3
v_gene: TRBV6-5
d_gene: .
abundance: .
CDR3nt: TGTGCCAGCAGTTACGATCGGACTAGCACAGATACGCAGTATTTT
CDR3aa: CASSYDRTSTDTQYF

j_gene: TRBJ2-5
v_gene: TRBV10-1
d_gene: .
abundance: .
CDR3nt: TGCGCCAGCAGCCGACAGGTGAAAGAGACCCAGTACTTC
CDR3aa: CASSRQVKETQYF

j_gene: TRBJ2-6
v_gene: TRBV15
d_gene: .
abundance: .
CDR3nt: TGTGCCACCAGCAGAGTAGTCGGCTCTGGGGCCAACGTCCTGACTTTC
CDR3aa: CATSRVVGSGANVLTF

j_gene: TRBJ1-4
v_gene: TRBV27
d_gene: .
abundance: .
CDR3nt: TGTGCCAGCAGGGGCCAGAATGAAAAACTGTTTTTT
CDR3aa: CASRGQNEKLFF

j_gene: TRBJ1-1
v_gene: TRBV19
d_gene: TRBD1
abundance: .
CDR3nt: TGTGCCAGTAGTAGGGGACAGGGGGCTAATGAAGCTTTCTTT
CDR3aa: CASSRGQGANEAFF

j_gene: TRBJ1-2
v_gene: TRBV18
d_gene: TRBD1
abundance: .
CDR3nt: TGTGCCAGCTCACCACTGGAGACAGGGGGACGAGTCTACACCTTC
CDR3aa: CASSPLETGGRVYTF

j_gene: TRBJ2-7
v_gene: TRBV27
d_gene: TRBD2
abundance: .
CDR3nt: TGTGCCAGCAGTTTAACCGGACTAGCGCCCTACGAGCAGTACTTC
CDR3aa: CASSLTGLAPYEQYF

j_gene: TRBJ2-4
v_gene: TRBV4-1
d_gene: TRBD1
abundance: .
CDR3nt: TGCGCCAGCAGCCCTTGGACAGGGGGTAGGCTAGCCAAAAACAGTCAGTACTTC
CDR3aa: CASSPWTGGRLAKNSQYF

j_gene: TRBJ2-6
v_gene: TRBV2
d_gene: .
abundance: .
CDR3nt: TGTGCCAGCAGTGTCCGGGGTGTCGCGGACGGCCTGACTTTC
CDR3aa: CASSVRGVADGLTF

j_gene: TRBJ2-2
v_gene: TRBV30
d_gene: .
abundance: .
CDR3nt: TGTGCCTGGAGTTCAGGACAGCCGAACACCGGGGAACTGTTTTTT
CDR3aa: CAWSSGQPNTGELFF

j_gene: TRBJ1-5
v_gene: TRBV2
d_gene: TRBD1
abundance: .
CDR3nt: TGTGCCAGCAGGCAGACAGGGGGCGATCAGCCCCAGCATTTT
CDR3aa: CASRQTGGDQPQHF

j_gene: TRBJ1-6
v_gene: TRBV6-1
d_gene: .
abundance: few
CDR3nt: TGTGCCAGCAGTGAAGAAGGGGAATTCGTGTCACCCCTCCACTTT
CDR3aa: CASSEEGEFVSPLHF

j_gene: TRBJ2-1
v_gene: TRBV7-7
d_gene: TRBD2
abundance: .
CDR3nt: TGTGCTAGCAGCTCGACTAGCGGAGCAAAGGGTGAGCAGTTCTTC
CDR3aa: CASSSTSGAKGEQFF

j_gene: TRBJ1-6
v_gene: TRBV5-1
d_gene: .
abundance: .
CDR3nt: TGCGCCAGCAGCTTGGGCGCGGGGACGGGTTCACCCCTCCACTTT
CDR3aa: CASSLGAGTGSPLHF

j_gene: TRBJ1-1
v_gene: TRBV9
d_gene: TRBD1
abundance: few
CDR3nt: TGTGCCAGCAGCACCCCAGGGGGTGAAGCTTTCTTT
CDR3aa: CASSTPGGEAFF

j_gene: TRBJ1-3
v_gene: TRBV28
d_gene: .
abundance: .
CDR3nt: TGTGCCAGCAGCCAAGGGGCTGGAAACACCATATATTTT
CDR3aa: CASSQGAGNTIYF

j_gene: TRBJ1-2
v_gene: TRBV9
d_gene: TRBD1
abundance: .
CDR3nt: TGTGCCAGCAGCGCGTCCTGGGACAGCGTTCTCTATGGCTACACCTTC
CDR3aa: CASSASWDSVLYGYTF

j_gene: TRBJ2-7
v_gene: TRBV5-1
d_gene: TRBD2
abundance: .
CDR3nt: TGCGCCAGCAGCACCGGGGGGGTCTTGCGCGAGCAGTACTTC
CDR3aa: CASSTGGVLREQYF

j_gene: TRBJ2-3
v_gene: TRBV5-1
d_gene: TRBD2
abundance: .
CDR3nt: TGCGCCAGCAGCTTGCCTAGCGGGGGGTACACAGATACGCAGTATTTT
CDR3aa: CASSLPSGGYTDTQYF

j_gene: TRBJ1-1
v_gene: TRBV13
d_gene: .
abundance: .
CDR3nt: TGTGCCAGCAGCTTAGGGCGGGGGGGCACTGAAGCTTTCTTT
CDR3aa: CASSLGRGGTEAFF

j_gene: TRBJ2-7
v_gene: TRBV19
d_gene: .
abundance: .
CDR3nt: TGTGCCAGTAGTATAGTTCCAGGCAACGAGCAGTACTTC
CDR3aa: CASSIVPGNEQYF

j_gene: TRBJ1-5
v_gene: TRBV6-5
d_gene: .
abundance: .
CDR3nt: TGTGCCAGCAACGCAGGGTTGGATCAGCCCCAGCATTTT
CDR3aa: CASNAGLDQPQHF

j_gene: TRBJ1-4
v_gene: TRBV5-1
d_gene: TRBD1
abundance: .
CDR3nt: TGCGCCAGCAGCATCCAGGGGGCGGGTTTGGAAAAACTGTTTTTT
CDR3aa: CASSIQGAGLEKLFF

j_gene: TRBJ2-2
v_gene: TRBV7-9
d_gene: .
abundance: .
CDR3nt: TGTGCCAGCAGCTTACCCCCGGGGGACACCGGGGAGCTGTTTTTT
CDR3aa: CASSLPPGDTGELFF